One and the same sample provided the 11 T cell receptor beta chains below, sequenced in a study of control samples from healthy donors and cancer patients. The data were produced by immunoSEQ multiplex PCR, yet TCRdb's version contains in-frame clones alone and is incomplete. The profile shows about 160,000 clones, just over 95% of them singletons. Sequencing was performed on blood. Receptors were obtained from a woman aged 25 to 39 in good health.

The genes are TRBV11-2 and TRBJ2-1; 8 bases are a match to TRBD2. The germline V gene encodes CDR1 SGHAT and CDR2 FQNNGV. The junction had 6 bases not matched to a gene; V was cut back by 5 bases and J by 9 bases. The CDR3 runs 13 residues. CDR3 sequence reads: CASSPASGFEQFF. CDR3 bases: TGTGCCAGCAGCCCGGCTAGCGGGTTTGAGCAGTTCTTC.

The chain employs TRBV28 and TRBJ1-5; 7 nucleotides align to TRBD1. From germline, CDR1 is MDHEN and CDR2 SYDVKM. The CDR3 covers 16 residues. The ends lost 7 bases at V and 1 base at J; junction bases unmatched: 10. The CDR3 region is CASTPTGQVSNQPQHF. CDR3 DNA sequence: TGTGCCAGCACGCCGACAGGGCAAGTGAGCAATCAGCCCCAGCATTTT. Full variable domain (remainder filled in from reference TRBV28 and TRBJ1-5): DVKVTQSSRYLVKRTGEKVFLECVQDMDHENMFWYRQDPGLGLRLIYFSYDVKMKEKGDIPEGYSVSREKKERFSLILESASTNQTSMYLCASTPTGQVSNQPQHFGDGTRLSIL.

The rearrangement links TRBV4-1 to TRBJ2-1, with 7 bases fitting TRBD1. Germline CDR1 and CDR2: MGHRA and YSYEKL. The V and J ends lost 5 bases and 2 bases, in that order; junction bases with no gene match: 9. This CDR3 is 16 amino acids long. The CDR3 is CASSARGQGAYNEQFF. DNA of the CDR3: TGCGCCAGCAGCGCAAGGGGTCAGGGGGCCTACAATGAGCAGTTCTTC.

The chain carries TRBV19 and TRBJ1-1, with 7 nucleotides matching TRBD1. Germline V CDR1 and CDR2: LNHDA, SQIVND (reference sequence). The CDR3 sequence is 17 residues long. V trimming: 0 bases; J trimming: 6 bases; junction bases outside the gene matches: 13. CDR3 sequence: CASSIETGRWTRPEAFF. CDR3 nucleotides: TGTGCCAGTAGTATAGAGACAGGGAGATGGACACGTCCTGAAGCTTTCTTT.

The gene calls are TRBV6-1 and TRBJ2-6; 11 nucleotides agree with TRBD1. J gave up 4 bases and V 0 bases, and 11 bases lay outside the gene matches. This CDR3 comprises 20 residues. The germline CDR1 and CDR2 sequences are MNHNS and SASEGT. CDR3 protein: CASSEALHPGQGAGANVLTF. CDR3 bases: TGTGCCAGCAGTGAAGCTCTTCACCCCGGACAGGGGGCCGGGGCCAACGTCCTGACTTTC.

The chain joins TRBV30 to TRBJ2-7; D remains unclear. This CDR3 contains 11 residues. V lost 3 bases and J lost 3, with 6 bases in between. CDR1 and CDR2 from the germline V gene are GTSNPN and SVGIG (reference sequence). CDR3 nucleotides: TGTGCCTGGAGGCTTCACTACGAGCAGTACTTC. It yields the protein CAWRLHYEQYF.

In the case of this clone: The same CDR3 can be traced to other DNA sequences in this sample. V gene TRBV30 combines with J gene TRBJ2-7; D tentatively reads TRBD1 or TRBD2 (5 bases each). From germline, CDR1 is GTSNPN and CDR2 SVGIG (reference sequence). This CDR3 is built from 12 residues. The ends were cut back, 1 base at V and 1 base at J, with 5 bases in the middle. The CDR3 nucleotides are TGTGCCTGGAGTGGGGGGTCCTACGAGCAGTACTTC. Translating gives CAWSGGSYEQYF.

The V and J genes are TRBV28 and TRBJ2-2; 9 nucleotides match TRBD2. Germline V gene sequence: CDR1 MDHEN, CDR2 SYDVKM. The junction had 6 bases not matched to a gene; V was cut back by 8 bases and J by 5 bases. The CDR3 extends over 14 amino acids. For the CDR3, the DNA is TGTGCCAGCGGGGGACTAGCCGAGACCGGGGAGCTGTTTTTT. This translates into CASGGLAETGELFF.

The chain carries TRBV6-5 and TRBJ1-3; D possibly corresponds to TRBD1 (6 bases). This CDR3 comprises 15 residues. Germline V gives CDR1 MNHEY, CDR2 SVGAGI. The V and J ends lost 0 bases and 1 base respectively, with 7 bases between them. The CDR3 here is CASSYSGASGNTIYF. CDR3 DNA sequence: TGTGCCAGCAGTTACTCGGGGGCTTCTGGAAACACCATATATTTT.

The chain uses TRBV28 and TRBJ2-7; 7 nucleotides line up with TRBD2. With V trimmed by 6 bases and J by 0 bases, 8 bases remained unmatched. The CDR3 totals 15 residues. The germline gives CDR1 MDHEN, CDR2 SYDVKM. CDR3 in amino acids: CASSLGLAASYEQYF. In DNA, the CDR3 is TGTGCCAGCAGCCTGGGCCTAGCGGCCTCCTACGAGCAGTACTTC.

The CDR3 DNA is TGTGCCAGCAAGGGACAGGGTTCTTACTCTGGAAACACCATATATTTT. The encoded protein is CASKGQGSYSGNTIYF. The rearrangement links TRBV6-6 to TRBJ1-3; 9 nucleotides align to TRBD1. The CDR3 spans 16 residues. With V trimmed by 7 bases and J by 0 bases, 7 bases remained unmatched. Germline V gives CDR1 MNHNY, CDR2 SVGAGI (reference sequence).